The clone carrying this T cell receptor (beta chain) appeared a few times. These data originate in a study of T cells in Graves' hyperthyroidism and ophthalmopathy. There were TCR beta CDR3 regions amplified from RNA transcripts. During a first-round RT-PCR of the TCR CDR3, the HTBI primer set was used. TCRdb re-derived calls from the multiplex PCR reads in MiXCR, one entry per CDR3 protein. The sample shows around 400,000 distinct CDR3 sequences, under 15% of them seen only once. Uncontrolled infection, other autoimmune disease, pregnancy or lactation excluded patients. Clinicians diagnosed patients from clinical symptoms, serum thyroxine and TRAb, thyroid ultrasound and orbital computed tomography. Extraction of PBMCs used more than 8.5 ml of fresh peripheral blood. V lost 6 bases, J lost 8 bases, and 9 bases stayed unmatched. This CDR3 has 13 amino acids.

This TCR was sampled from a woman between 18 and 29 years old with Graves' hyperthyroidism. Sample: blood. The genes are TRBV12-3 or TRBV12-4 and TRBJ1-2; 7 nucleotides agree with TRBD1. DNA for the CDR3: TGTGCCAGCAGGACCACAGGGGTAGGGGGCTACACCTTC. This codes for CASRTTGVGGYTF.